This T cell receptor beta chain emerged from a study of CD8 T cells in Susac syndrome. The sequenced target, TCR beta, came from blood CD8+ and CD4+ T cells. Healthy donors, matched for age and sex, constituted the control group. Isolation of CD8+ and CD4+ T cells was performed negatively, whereas enrichment of TEMRA cells was done by FACS. From germline, CDR1 is LGHNA and CDR2 YSLEER. V lost 4 bases to trimming and J lost 4 bases; unmatched junction nucleotides: 7. CDR3 length: 14 amino acids. An input of about 0.45 to 1 ug of RNA was subjected to reverse transcription using random hexamers. Across 54 Vbeta and 13 Jbeta, TCR beta CDR3 was amplified with immunoSEQ multiplex PCR. TCRdb itself ran the immunoSEQ multiplex PCR reads through MiXCR, one entry per CDR3 protein. The table has under 200,000 distinct CDR3 sequences, under 95% seen once.

Sample: CD4+ T cells from PBMCs. V gene TRBV4-3 combines with J gene TRBJ2-7, with 7 bases aligning to TRBD1. This receptor was taken from a human donor in good health. The CDR3 sequence is CASSPRGLGYEQYF. The CDR3 DNA sequence: TGCGCCAGCAGCCCAAGGGGGCTGGGATACGAGCAGTACTTC.